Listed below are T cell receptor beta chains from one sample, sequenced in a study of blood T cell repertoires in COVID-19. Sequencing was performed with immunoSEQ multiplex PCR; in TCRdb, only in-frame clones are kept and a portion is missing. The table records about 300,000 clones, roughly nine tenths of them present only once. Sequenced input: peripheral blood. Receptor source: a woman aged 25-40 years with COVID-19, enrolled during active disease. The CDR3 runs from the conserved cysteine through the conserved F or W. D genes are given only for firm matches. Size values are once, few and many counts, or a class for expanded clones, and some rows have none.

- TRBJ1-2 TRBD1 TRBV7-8 TGTGCCAGCAGCCCCGCTCGGGACAGGAGGTATGGCTACACCTTC CASSPARDRRYGYTF
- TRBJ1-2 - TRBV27 TGTGCCAGCAGTGCGGGACGGGACTATGGCTACACCTTC CASSAGRDYGYTF
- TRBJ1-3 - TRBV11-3 TGTGCCAGCAGCGAAGGAATGGACAAGGGGGGAAACACCATATATTTT CASSEGMDKGGNTIYF
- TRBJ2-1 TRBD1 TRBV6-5 TGTGCCAGCAGTCGACGGGACAGCCAGCAGTTCTTC CASSRRDSQQFF
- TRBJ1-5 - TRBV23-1 TGCGCCAGCCGCCCATGTCGTCGGAGCAATCAGCCCCAGCATTTT CASRPCRRSNQPQHF
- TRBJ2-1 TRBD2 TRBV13 TGTGCCAGCAGCCCAAGTTTTAGCGGGGCCTACAATGAGCAGTTCTTC CASSPSFSGAYNEQFF
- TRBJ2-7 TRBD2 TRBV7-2 TGTGCCAGCAGCTCGAACGGGGGGGCCTACGAGCAGTACTTC CASSSNGGAYEQYF
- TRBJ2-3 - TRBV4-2 TGTGCCAGCAGCCCCTCGAGGGGGGGGGCCACAGATACGCAGTATTTT CASSPSRGGATDTQYF
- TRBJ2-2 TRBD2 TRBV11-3 TGTGCCAGCAGCGTCCCCCGAAACCCTAGCGGGGGTAGCTACACCGGGGAGCTGTTTTTT CASSVPRNPSGGSYTGELFF
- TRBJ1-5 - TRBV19 TGTGCCAGTAGTACGTCGGGTTTTAATCAGCCCCAGCATTTT CASSTSGFNQPQHF
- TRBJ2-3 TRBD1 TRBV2 TGTGCCAGCAGGACAGGGTTTTCATCCAGCACAGATACGCAGTATTTT CASRTGFSSSTDTQYF
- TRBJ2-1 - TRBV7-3 TGTGCCAGCAGCTTGGCGGCCAGCTCCTACAATGAGCAGTTCTTC CASSLAASSYNEQFF
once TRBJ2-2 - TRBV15 TGTGCCACAGGCCGGGAGCGAGGCACCGGGGAGCTGTTTTTT CATGRERGTGELFF
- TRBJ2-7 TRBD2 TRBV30 TGTGCCTGGGGGGGCATAAAGACTAGCGGCCCGAGAAAGTCCTACGAGCAGTACTTC CAWGGIKTSGPRKSYEQYF
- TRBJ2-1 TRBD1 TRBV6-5 TGTGCCAGCAGACAGGGGGCTGGGAATGAGCAGTTCTTC CASRQGAGNEQFF
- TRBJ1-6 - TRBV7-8 TGTGCCAGCAGCCTCGACAGCTACTATAATTCACCCCTCCACTTT CASSLDSYYNSPLHF
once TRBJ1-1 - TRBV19 TGTGCCAGTAGCACCCAGGGGAGCAAAGCTTTCTTT CASSTQGSKAFF
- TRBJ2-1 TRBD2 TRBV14 TGTGCCAGCAGCCATCTAGCGGGGGCATACAATGAGCAGTTCTTC CASSHLAGAYNEQFF
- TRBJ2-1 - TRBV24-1 TGTGCCACCAGTGATACTAGGACAGGGGCGGGAGGTGAGCAGTTCTTC CATSDTRTGAGGEQFF
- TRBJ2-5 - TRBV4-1 TGCGCCAGCAGCCACCGGGACACGGACCAAGAGACCCAGTACTTC CASSHRDTDQETQYF
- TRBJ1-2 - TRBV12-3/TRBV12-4 TGTGCCACCCACAGGTTAGGAACCTATGGCTACACCTTC CATHRLGTYGYTF
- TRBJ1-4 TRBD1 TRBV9 TGTGCCAGCAGCGAAGGGACAGTCACGAATGAAAAACTGTTTTTT CASSEGTVTNEKLFF
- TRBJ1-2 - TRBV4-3 TGCGCCAGCAGCCAGTCCTCCGCCCAGAACTATGGCTACACCTTC CASSQSSAQNYGYTF
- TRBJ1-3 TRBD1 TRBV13 TGTGCCAGCAGCAGGACAGGGAGCGTAAACACCATATATTTT CASSRTGSVNTIYF
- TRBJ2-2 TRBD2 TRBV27 TGTGCCAGCACCCTTACGGGGACTAGCGGATCATTTAGGACCGGGGAGCTGTTTTTT CASTLTGTSGSFRTGELFF
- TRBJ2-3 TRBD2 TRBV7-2 TGTGCCAGCAGCTTTCTCTCTAGCGGGGGGAGGTCAGATACGCAGTATTTT CASSFLSSGGRSDTQYF
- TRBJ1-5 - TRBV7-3 TGTGCCAGCAGCTTATCCCGGAATCAGCCCCAGCATTTT CASSLSRNQPQHF
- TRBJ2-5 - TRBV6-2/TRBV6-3 TGTGCCAGCAGTTGGAGGGCCTACGGCCAGACCCAGTACTTC CASSWRAYGQTQYF
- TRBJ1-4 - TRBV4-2 TGTGCCAGCAGCCAAGATAGACAGTTTAATGAAAAACTGTTTTTT CASSQDRQFNEKLFF
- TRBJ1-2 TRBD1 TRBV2 TGTGCCAGCAGTGTTTCCCTGACAGGGATCTATGGCTACACCTTC CASSVSLTGIYGYTF
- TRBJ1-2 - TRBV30 TGTGCCTGGAGTGTCATCGGGGGAGGATATGGCTACACCTTC CAWSVIGGGYGYTF
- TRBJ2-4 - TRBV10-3 TGTGCCATCAGTGAGTCCCTCATTCAAGCAGCCAAAAACATTCAGTACTTC CAISESLIQAAKNIQYF
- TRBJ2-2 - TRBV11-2 TGTGCCAGCAGGGCGGGACAGTACACCGGGGAGCTGTTTTTT CASRAGQYTGELFF
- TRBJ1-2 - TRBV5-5 TGTGCCAGCAGCTTGAGCATTAACTATGGCTACACCTTC CASSLSINYGYTF
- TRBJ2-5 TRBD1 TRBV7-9 TGTGCCAGCAGCTTTAAGGAAACAGGGGAAGGCCAAGAGACCCAGTACTTC CASSFKETGEGQETQYF
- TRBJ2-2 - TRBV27 TGTGCCAGCAGTCCCAAACCCCACAGGGACACCGGGGAGCTGTTTTTT CASSPKPHRDTGELFF
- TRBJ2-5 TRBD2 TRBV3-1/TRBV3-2 TGTGCCAGCAGCCCTATTGGGCTAGCGGAAGAGACCCAGTACTTC CASSPIGLAEETQYF
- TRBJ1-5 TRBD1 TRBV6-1 TGTGCCAGCAGTGATCGACAGGGGGTTCCATCGGCCCAGCATTTT CASSDRQGVPSAQHF
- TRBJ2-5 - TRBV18 TGTGCCAGCTCACCTCTAGAAAAGACGGAGACCCAGTACTTC CASSPLEKTETQYF
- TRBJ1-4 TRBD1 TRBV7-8 TGTGCCAGCAGCTTAGGGACAGGGGTTCCTAATGAAAAACTGTTTTTT CASSLGTGVPNEKLFF
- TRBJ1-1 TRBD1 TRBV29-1 TGCAGCGCCCGGACAGGGTGGGAGAACACTGAAGCTTTCTTT CSARTGWENTEAFF
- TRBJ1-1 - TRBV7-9 TGTGCCAGCAGCTTAGGGGGAGTCGGGGGTGTGAACACTGAAGCTTTCTTT CASSLGGVGGVNTEAFF
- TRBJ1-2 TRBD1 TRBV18 TGTGCCAGCTCACCGGACAGGGGTGACTATGGCTACACCTTC CASSPDRGDYGYTF
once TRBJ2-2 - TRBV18 TGTGCCAGCTCACCACTTAGTAGGAGGGGTGACACCGGGGAGCTGTTTTTT CASSPLSRRGDTGELFF
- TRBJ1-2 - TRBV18 TGTGCCAGCTCACCGGGACTGACGTATGGCTACACCTTC CASSPGLTYGYTF
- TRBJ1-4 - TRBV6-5 TGTGCCAGCAGTTATTCCCCGGGTCGGAGGGGTGAAAAACTGTTTTTT CASSYSPGRRGEKLFF
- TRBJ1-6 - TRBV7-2 TGTGCCAGCAGCTTTTTTCAGTTTGGTGATTCACCCCTCCACTTT CASSFFQFGDSPLHF
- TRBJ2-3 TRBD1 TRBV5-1 TGCGCCAGCACCCTACAGGGGTCAGATACGCAGTATTTT CASTLQGSDTQYF
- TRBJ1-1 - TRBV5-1 TGCGCCAGCAGCAGGGTAGACAGGTTGAACACTGAAGCTTTCTTT CASSRVDRLNTEAFF
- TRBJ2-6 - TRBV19 TGTGCCAGTAGACAGGGAACTGGGGCCAACGTCCTGACTTTC CASRQGTGANVLTF
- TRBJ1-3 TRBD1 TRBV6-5 TGTGCCAGCAGACAGGGGGCGGAAAACACCATATATTTT CASRQGAENTIYF
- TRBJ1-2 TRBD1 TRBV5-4 TGTGCCAGCAGCCACCAAGACAGGGTCTATGGCTACACCTTC CASSHQDRVYGYTF
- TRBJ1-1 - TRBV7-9 TGTGCCAGCTCGGAGTCGGTTGGGTTGAGCGCTGAAGCTTTCTTT CASSESVGLSAEAFF
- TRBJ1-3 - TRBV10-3 TGTGCCATCAGTGAGAGTATTCGGGTTAACTCTGGAAACACCATATATTTT CAISESIRVNSGNTIYF
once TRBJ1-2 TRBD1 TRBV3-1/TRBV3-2 TGTGCCAGCAGCCCGGACAGGGTCTATGGCTACACCTTC CASSPDRVYGYTF
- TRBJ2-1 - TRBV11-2 TGTGCCAGCAGGCGCGTCGAGAATGAGCAGTTCTTC CASRRVENEQFF